This T cell receptor beta chain appears in the sequencing data of a study of shared T cell receptors in the human thymus. CDR3 length: 13 amino acids. Trimming stripped 5 bases from V and 10 bases from J, with 15 bases between. The germline gives CDR1 ENHRY, CDR2 SYGVKD. Data came from immunoSEQ multiplex PCR; TCRdb stores just in-frame clones and leaves some out. The profile shows hundreds of thousands of clones, approximately 87% of them singletons. These data were likewise used in another study, on human thymus T cells. This second report adds: Thymus pieces cut out during corrective heart surgery were the tissue that was used. What related research reported was that thymic repertoires overlapped highly among unrelated individuals.

Sequenced: thymocytes. The receptor was derived from a boy younger than two with a congenital heart defect. This chain connects TRBV10-3 to TRBJ2-1, with D uncertain. CDR3 DNA sequence: TGTGCCATCAGTCTACTGACACAAACGGAGCAGTTCTTC. Protein: CAISLLTQTEQFF.